This T cell receptor beta chain was identified in a study of blood T cell repertoires in COVID-19. As for the study in general: Sample material is recorded as cDNA or gDNA derived from T cells, B-cell-depleted T cells, or PBMCs.

The CDR3 covers 16 residues. V dropped 2 bases and J dropped 2; count of bases not matched to a gene: 5. Germline V gene lookup returns CDR1 LNHDA and CDR2 SQIVND (reference sequence). Original processing methods: Nucleated cell counts were estimated from reference gene primer amplification. Some clones are missing from TCRdb's copy, which holds only in-frame ones; the method was immunoSEQ multiplex PCR. V, J and clone size derive from that table, while D and trimming were established from the DNA sequence. The repertoire holds a few hundred thousand clones, 80% to 90% seen once, with about 4% in the top ten. Recovered status in Cohort 3 required two negative PCRs, clearance, or symptom resolution.

This chain uses TRBV19 with TRBJ2-1, with TRBD2 matching over 8 bases. The specimen sequenced was PBMCs or T cells enriched from blood (not recorded which). This TCR derives from a young man who had recovered from COVID-19. In nucleotides, the CDR3 is TGTGCCAGTAGTATACTTAGCGGGGTAGCCTACAATGAGCAGTTCTTC. Translating it yields CASSILSGVAYNEQFF.